This is a list of T cell receptor beta chains from one sample in a study of cytomegalovirus exposure and HLA in healthy donors. The protocol was immunoSEQ multiplex PCR, while the TCRdb copy is restricted to in-frame clones and leaves out a portion. The table shows about 240,000 clones, with approximately 80% occurring only once. Sequences were obtained from PBMCs. The source of these receptors is a woman aged 60-75 years in good health and CMV-seropositive. Both conserved end residues are part of each CDR3. The D gene is left open where the match is weak. Size tells how often a clone was seen (once, few, many) or the class of an expanded clone, and some rows leave it out.

abundance: NA
len: 16
d_gene: TRBD2
j_gene: TRBJ2-7
v_gene: TRBV15
CDR3nt: TGTGCCACCAGCAGAGGTAAGAAGCGGGAAGACTACGAGCAGTACTTC
CDR3aa: CATSRGKKREDYEQYF

abundance: NA
len: 15
d_gene: TRBD2
j_gene: TRBJ2-1
v_gene: TRBV7-3
CDR3nt: TGTGCCAGCAGCTTACTAGCGGGGTCCTACAATGAGCAGTTCTTC
CDR3aa: CASSLLAGSYNEQFF

abundance: NA
len: 11
d_gene: NA
j_gene: TRBJ2-7
v_gene: TRBV20-1
CDR3nt: TGCAGTGCTGGTCAGGGCCACGAGCAGTACTTC
CDR3aa: CSAGQGHEQYF

abundance: NA
len: 16
d_gene: TRBD2
j_gene: TRBJ2-1
v_gene: TRBV25-1
CDR3nt: TGTGCCAGCAGCTTTCTAGCGGGAGGACTTTCCAATGAGCAGTTCTTC
CDR3aa: CASSFLAGGLSNEQFF

abundance: NA
len: 15
d_gene: NA
j_gene: TRBJ1-5
v_gene: TRBV11-2
CDR3nt: TGTGCCAGCAGCTTAAATGGGGCGCCGGGTCAGCCCCAGCATTTT
CDR3aa: CASSLNGAPGQPQHF

abundance: NA
len: 14
d_gene: NA
j_gene: TRBJ2-7
v_gene: TRBV6-5
CDR3nt: TGTGCCAGCAGTTACCAGCGGTTCTCCTACGAGCAGTACTTC
CDR3aa: CASSYQRFSYEQYF

abundance: NA
len: 13
d_gene: TRBD1
j_gene: TRBJ1-2
v_gene: TRBV7-9
CDR3nt: TGTGCCAGCAGCCTTGGGACAGGGGCTGGCTACACCTTC
CDR3aa: CASSLGTGAGYTF

abundance: NA
len: 16
d_gene: NA
j_gene: TRBJ1-4
v_gene: TRBV7-7
CDR3nt: TGTGCTAGCAGCCGTGGGGGGGGAACAACTAATGAAAAACTGTTTTTT
CDR3aa: CASSRGGGTTNEKLFF

abundance: few
len: 15
d_gene: NA
j_gene: TRBJ1-3
v_gene: TRBV28
CDR3nt: TGTGCCAGCAGCGCCACACAGAGGGCTGGAAACACCATATATTTT
CDR3aa: CASSATQRAGNTIYF

abundance: once
len: 16
d_gene: NA
j_gene: TRBJ2-1
v_gene: TRBV5-6
CDR3nt: TGTGCCAGCAGCCACCGGTTTAGGGGGACACAACGGGAGGAGTTCTTC
CDR3aa: CASSHRFRGTQREEFF

abundance: NA
len: 15
d_gene: TRBD2
j_gene: TRBJ2-1
v_gene: TRBV5-1
CDR3nt: TGCGCCAGCAGCGAGCCGGGAGGGCCTGGCAATGAGCAGTTCTTC
CDR3aa: CASSEPGGPGNEQFF

abundance: NA
len: 13
d_gene: NA
j_gene: TRBJ1-5
v_gene: TRBV7-9
CDR3nt: TGTGCCAGCAGCTTAGAGGGAGGGAGGTCCCAGCATTTT
CDR3aa: CASSLEGGRSQHF

abundance: NA
len: 14
d_gene: TRBD1
j_gene: TRBJ2-7
v_gene: TRBV18
CDR3nt: TGTGCCAGCTCACCGACCGGGACAGGGACCGAGCAGTACTTC
CDR3aa: CASSPTGTGTEQYF

abundance: NA
len: 14
d_gene: NA
j_gene: TRBJ2-3
v_gene: TRBV9
CDR3nt: TGTGCCAGCAGCCGGGACTCGACCACAGATACGCAGTATTTT
CDR3aa: CASSRDSTTDTQYF

abundance: NA
len: 14
d_gene: TRBD1
j_gene: TRBJ1-2
v_gene: TRBV7-9
CDR3nt: TGTGCCAGCAGCGCGGACAGGGTCCGCTATGGCTACACCTTC
CDR3aa: CASSADRVRYGYTF

abundance: NA
len: 15
d_gene: NA
j_gene: TRBJ2-5
v_gene: TRBV7-9
CDR3nt: TGTGCCAGCAGCCCTCGGGGTAGCGGCAAAGAGACCCAGTACTTC
CDR3aa: CASSPRGSGKETQYF